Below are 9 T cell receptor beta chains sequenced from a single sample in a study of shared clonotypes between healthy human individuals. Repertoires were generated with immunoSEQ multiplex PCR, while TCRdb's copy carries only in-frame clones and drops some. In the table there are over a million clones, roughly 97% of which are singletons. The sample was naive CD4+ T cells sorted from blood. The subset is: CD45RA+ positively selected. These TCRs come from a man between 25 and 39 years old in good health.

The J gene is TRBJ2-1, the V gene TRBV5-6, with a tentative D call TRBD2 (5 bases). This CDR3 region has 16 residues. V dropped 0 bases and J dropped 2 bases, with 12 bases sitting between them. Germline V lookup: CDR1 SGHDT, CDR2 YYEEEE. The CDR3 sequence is CASSLASSRTYNEQFF. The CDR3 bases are TGTGCCAGCAGCTTGGCGTCTAGCAGAACCTACAATGAGCAGTTCTTC.

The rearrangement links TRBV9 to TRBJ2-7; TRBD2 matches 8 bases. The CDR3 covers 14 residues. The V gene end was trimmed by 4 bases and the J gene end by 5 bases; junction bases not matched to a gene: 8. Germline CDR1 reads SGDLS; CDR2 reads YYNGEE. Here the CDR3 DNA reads TGTGCCAGCAGCAGAGCGGGAGTAGGCAACGAGCAGTACTTC. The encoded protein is CASSRAGVGNEQYF.

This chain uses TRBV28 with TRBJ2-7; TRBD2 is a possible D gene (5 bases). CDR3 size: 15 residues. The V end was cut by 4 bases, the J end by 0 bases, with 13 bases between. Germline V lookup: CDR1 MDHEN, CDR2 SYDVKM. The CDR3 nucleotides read TGTGCCAGCAGTTCCCACTTAGGAGGCTCCTACGAGCAGTACTTC. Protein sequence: CASSSHLGGSYEQYF. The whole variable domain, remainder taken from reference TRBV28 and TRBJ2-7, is DVKVTQSSRYLVKRTGEKVFLECVQDMDHENMFWYRQDPGLGLRLIYFSYDVKMKEKGDIPEGYSVSREKKERFSLILESASTNQTSMYLCASSSHLGGSYEQYFGPGTRLTVT.

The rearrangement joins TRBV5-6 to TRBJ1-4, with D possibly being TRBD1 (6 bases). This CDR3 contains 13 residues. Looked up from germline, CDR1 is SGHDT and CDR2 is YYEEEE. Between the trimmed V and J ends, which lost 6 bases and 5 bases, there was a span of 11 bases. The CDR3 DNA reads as TGTGCCAGCACGGACAGAATGAATGAAAAACTGTTTTTT. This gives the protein CASTDRMNEKLFF.

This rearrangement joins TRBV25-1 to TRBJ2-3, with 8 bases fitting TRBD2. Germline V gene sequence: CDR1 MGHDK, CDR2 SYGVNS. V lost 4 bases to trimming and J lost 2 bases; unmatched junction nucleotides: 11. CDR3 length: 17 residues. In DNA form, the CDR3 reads TGTGCCAGCAGTGGATACGGGACTAGACAAGTCACAGATACGCAGTATTTT. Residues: CASSGYGTRQVTDTQYF.

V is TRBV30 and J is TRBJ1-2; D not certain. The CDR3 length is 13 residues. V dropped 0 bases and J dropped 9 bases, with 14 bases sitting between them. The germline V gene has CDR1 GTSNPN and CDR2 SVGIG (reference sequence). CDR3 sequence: CAWSVRQARSYTF. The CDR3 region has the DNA TGTGCCTGGAGTGTAAGGCAGGCTAGAAGCTACACCTTC.

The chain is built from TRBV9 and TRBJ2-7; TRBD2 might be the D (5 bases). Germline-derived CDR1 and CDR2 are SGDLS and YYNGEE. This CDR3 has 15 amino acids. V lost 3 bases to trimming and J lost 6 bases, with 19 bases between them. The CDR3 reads CASSGLVTAGGEQYF. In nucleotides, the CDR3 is TGTGCCAGCAGCGGTCTCGTGACTGCGGGCGGCGAGCAGTACTTC. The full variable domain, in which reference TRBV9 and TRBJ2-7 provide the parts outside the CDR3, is DSGVTQTPKHLITATGQRVTLRCSPRSGDLSVYWYQQSLDQGLQFLIQYYNGEERAKGNILERFSAQQFPDLHSELNLSSLELGDSALYFCASSGLVTAGGEQYFGPGTRLTVT.

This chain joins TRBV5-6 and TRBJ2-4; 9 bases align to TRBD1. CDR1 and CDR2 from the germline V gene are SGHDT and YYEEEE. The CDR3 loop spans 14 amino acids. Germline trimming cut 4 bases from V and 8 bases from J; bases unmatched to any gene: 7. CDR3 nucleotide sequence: TGTGCCAGCAGCGTTCCGGGACAGGGCGACATTCAGTACTTC. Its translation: CASSVPGQGDIQYF. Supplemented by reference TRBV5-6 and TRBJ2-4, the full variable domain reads DAGVTQSPTHLIKTRGQQVTLRCSPKSGHDTVSWYQQALGQGPQFIFQYYEEEERQRGNFPDRFSGHQFPNYSSELNVNALLLGDSALYLCASSVPGQGDIQYFGAGTRLSVL.

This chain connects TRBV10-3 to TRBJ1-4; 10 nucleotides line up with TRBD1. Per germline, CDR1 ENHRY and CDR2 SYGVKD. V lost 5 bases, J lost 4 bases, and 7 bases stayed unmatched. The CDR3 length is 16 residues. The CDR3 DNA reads TGTGCCATCAGTCCAGGGACAGGGGCTAATAATGAAAAACTGTTTTTT. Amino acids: CAISPGTGANNEKLFF.